The 14 T cell receptor beta chains below were found in one sample sequenced in a study of CD8+ T cells in alopecia areata. Sequencing relied on a cDNA template that was reverse transcribed from extracted RNA. Here immunoSEQ multiplex PCR was the method, and the copy in TCRdb shows in-frame clones only, minus some. There are 150,000 to 200,000 clones in the sample; 45% to 60% occur only once, and under 5.5% lies in the top ten. Material: CD4+ T cells sorted from blood. These receptors originate from a human donor in good health.

This clone was recorded a few times. The gene calls are TRBV18 and TRBJ2-7; 7 positions agree with TRBD2. This CDR3 spans 14 amino acids. V shed 4 bases and J 3 bases; nucleotides not matched to a gene: 6. CDR1 and CDR2 (germline): KGHSH, LQKENI. The CDR3 coding sequence is TGTGCCAGCTCACTAACGCGGGAGAACTACGAGCAGTACTTC. As protein: CASSLTRENYEQYF.

The rearrangement uses TRBV5-1 and TRBJ1-2; D unclear. Germline CDR1 and CDR2: SGHRS and YFSETQ. Deletions cut 1 base from V and 3 bases from J, with 4 bases between. The CDR3 contains 12 residues. The CDR3 region has the DNA TGCGCCAGCAGCTTGACAGACTATGGCTACACCTTC. Translation: CASSLTDYGYTF. The whole variable domain, remainder taken from reference TRBV5-1 and TRBJ1-2, is KAGVTQTPRYLIKTRGQQVTLSCSPISGHRSVSWYQQTPGQGLQFLFEYFSETQRNKGNFPGRFSGRQFSNSRSEMNVSTLELGDSALYLCASSLTDYGYTFGSGTRLTVV.

This chain joins TRBV6-5 and TRBJ1-5, with no clear D. Per the germline V gene, CDR1 is MNHEY and CDR2 is SVGAGI. The CDR3 runs 12 residues. V dropped 1 base and J dropped 5 bases, with 3 bases sitting between them. CDR3 DNA: TGTGCCAGCAGTTACTTCTATCAGCCCCAGCATTTT. Translated, it gives CASSYFYQPQHF.

This clone has only a few counts. This same CDR3 is encoded by further DNA sequences in the sample. This chain joins TRBV29-1 and TRBJ2-5; D gene ambiguous. CDR3 length equals 11 residues. The V gene's germline CDR1 is SQVTM and CDR2 ANQGSEA. V shed 4 bases and J shed 4 bases, with 7 bases lying between them. CDR3 coding DNA: TGCAGCGTTGCTGGTGGAGAGACCCAGTACTTC. It codes for CSVAGGETQYF.

The V gene is TRBV7-9, the J gene TRBJ2-7; D is perhaps TRBD2 (7 bases). V was trimmed by 1 base and J by 3 bases, leaving 16 bases between them. In germline, CDR1 is SEHNR, CDR2 FQNEAQ (reference sequence). The CDR3 sequence is 16 residues long. The CDR3 nucleotides are TGTGCCAGCAGCTTAGGTTCGGGGGGCATTTACTACGAGCAGTACTTC. Protein: CASSLGSGGIYYEQYF.

This clone was seen only a few times. CDR3 protein: CASSPIGGAYEQYF. Here the CDR3 DNA reads TGCGCCAGCAGTCCAATCGGAGGGGCCTACGAGCAGTACTTC. V usage is TRBV5-1 and J usage is TRBJ2-7; maybe TRBD2 (6 bases). The CDR3 length is 14 residues. Trimming shortened V by 5 bases and J by 2 bases, and 14 bases separated the two germline ends. Germline values: CDR1 SGHRS, CDR2 YFSETQ.

The genes are TRBV10-3 and TRBJ1-2; D remains ambiguous. Trimming took off 7 bases at V and 3 bases at J, with 9 bases between the two ends. The germline CDR1 and CDR2 sequences are ENHRY and SYGVKD. The CDR3 spans 12 residues. CDR3 sequence (DNA): TGTGCCATCAAAGCGGCGGACTATGGCTACACCTTC. As protein: CAIKAADYGYTF.

V usage is TRBV27 and J usage is TRBJ2-1; maybe TRBD1 (6 bases). Trimming pared 5 bases from V and 8 bases from J, leaving 19 bases between. The CDR3 has 15 residues. Germline V gene lookup returns CDR1 MNHEY and CDR2 SMNVEV (reference sequence). CDR3 sequence reads: CASSLQGWRFDEQFF. In DNA, the CDR3 is TGTGCCAGCAGTCTACAGGGATGGAGGTTTGATGAGCAGTTCTTC.

The J gene is TRBJ2-5, the V gene TRBV30, with 11 bases matching TRBD2. The CDR3 is made up of 12 amino acids. Per germline, CDR1 GTSNPN and CDR2 SVGIG (reference sequence). V lost 5 bases and J lost 5; bases outside the gene matches: 1. The CDR3 bases are TGTGCCTGGGGGACTAGCGGCGAGACCCAGTACTTC. Translation gives CAWGTSGETQYF.

The chain joins TRBV4-1 to TRBJ1-5; 7 positions match TRBD1. Germline lookup yields CDR1 MGHRA and CDR2 YSYEKL. V was pared by 5 bases and J by 2 bases, with 6 bases of the junction left unmatched. This CDR3 contains 15 residues. The CDR3 sequence: CASSGRQGGNQPQHF. The CDR3 nucleotides are TGCGCCAGCAGCGGCCGACAGGGCGGCAATCAGCCCCAGCATTTT.

The chain couples TRBV5-1 to TRBJ2-7; D is possibly TRBD2 (6 bases). This CDR3 is built from 13 residues. V lost 0 bases, J lost 7 bases, and 11 bases lay in between. CDR1 and CDR2 (germline): SGHRS, YFSETQ. The CDR3 DNA follows: TGCGCCAGCAGCTTGGGGCACGGAGGGGAGCAGTACTTC. This gives the protein CASSLGHGGEQYF.

This clone has a count of ten or more. The chain has TRBV5-1 and TRBJ2-7; D not resolved. Per the germline V gene, CDR1 is SGHRS and CDR2 is YFSETQ. The CDR3 covers 13 residues. V shed 2 bases and J shed 4 bases, with 10 bases lying between them. The CDR3 here is CASSLAERYEQYF. The CDR3 DNA reads TGCGCCAGCAGCTTAGCAGAGAGATACGAGCAGTACTTC.

CDR3 in amino acids: CASSLPGTSGSSEQFF. DNA for the CDR3: TGTGCCAGCAGCTTACCCGGGACTAGCGGGAGCAGTGAGCAGTTCTTC. The chain combines TRBV5-4 with TRBJ2-1; 14 bases agree with TRBD2. The germline V gene has CDR1 SGHNT and CDR2 YYREEE (reference sequence). This CDR3 contains 16 residues. Trimming took 2 bases from V and 9 from J; bases not matched to a gene: 7.

In this sample, this clone turned up a few times. J is TRBJ2-7 and V is TRBV7-9, with TRBD1 as a possible D gene (6 bases). V was shortened by 5 bases and J by 3 bases, with 20 bases between the two germline ends. Germline loops: CDR1 SEHNR, CDR2 FQNEAQ (reference sequence). This CDR3 has 16 amino acids. Written as DNA, the CDR3 is TGTGCCAGCAGCCTGCTAAGCCCGTGGACAGACTACGAGCAGTACTTC. Its protein product is CASSLLSPWTDYEQYF.